A single TCR beta chain is shown here with its context. The data are from a study of OX40 agonist ivuxolimab in advanced cancers. Data came from immunoSEQ multiplex PCR; TCRdb stores just in-frame clones and leaves some out. The sample yields fewer than 120,000 clones, 89% seen once. Patients were excluded for autoimmune disease history or systemic immunosuppression. V was shortened by 4 bases and J by 2 bases, with 17 bases between the two germline ends. CDR1 and CDR2 from the germline V gene are SEHNR and FQNEAQ (reference sequence). The CDR3 runs 16 residues. J is TRBJ1-2 and V is TRBV7-9; a possible D gene is TRBD1 (5 bases). The receptor was derived from an adult with an advanced solid tumor such as melanoma, head and neck, liver or kidney cancer. The source was CD4+ or CD8+ T cells sorted from blood, collected in a trial of the OX40 agonist ivuxolimab. CDR3: CASSYSGAPQNYGYTF. The CDR3 DNA sequence: TGTGCCAGCAGCTATTCCGGGGCACCTCAGAACTATGGCTACACCTTC.